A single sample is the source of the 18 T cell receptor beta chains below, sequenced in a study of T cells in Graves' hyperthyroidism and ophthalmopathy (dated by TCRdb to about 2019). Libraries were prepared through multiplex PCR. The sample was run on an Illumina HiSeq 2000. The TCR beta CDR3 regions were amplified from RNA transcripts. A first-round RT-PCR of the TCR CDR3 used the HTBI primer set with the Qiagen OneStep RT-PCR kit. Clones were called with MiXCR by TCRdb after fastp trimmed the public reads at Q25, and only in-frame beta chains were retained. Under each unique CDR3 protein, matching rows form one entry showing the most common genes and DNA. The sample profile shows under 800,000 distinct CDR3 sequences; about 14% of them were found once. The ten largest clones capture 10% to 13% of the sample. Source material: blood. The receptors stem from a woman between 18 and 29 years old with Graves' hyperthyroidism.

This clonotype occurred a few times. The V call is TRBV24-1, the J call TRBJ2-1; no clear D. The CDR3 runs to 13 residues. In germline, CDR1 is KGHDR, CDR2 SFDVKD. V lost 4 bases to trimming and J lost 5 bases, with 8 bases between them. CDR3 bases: TGTGCCACCAGTGAAGAGCTAAACAATGAGCAGTTCTTC. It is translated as CATSEELNNEQFF.

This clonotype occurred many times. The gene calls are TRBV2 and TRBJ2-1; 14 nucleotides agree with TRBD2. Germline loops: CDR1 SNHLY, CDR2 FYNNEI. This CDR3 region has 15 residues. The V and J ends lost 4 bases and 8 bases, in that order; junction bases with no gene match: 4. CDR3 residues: CASSAGTSGSDEQFF. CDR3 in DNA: TGTGCCAGCAGTGCCGGGACTAGCGGGAGTGATGAGCAGTTCTTC.

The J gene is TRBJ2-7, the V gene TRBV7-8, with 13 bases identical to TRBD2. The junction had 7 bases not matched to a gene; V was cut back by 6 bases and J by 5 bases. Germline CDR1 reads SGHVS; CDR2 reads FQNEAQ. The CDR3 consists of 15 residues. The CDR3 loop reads CASSPGLAGLDEQYF. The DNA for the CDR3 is TGTGCCAGCAGTCCGGGACTAGCGGGACTCGACGAGCAGTACTTC.

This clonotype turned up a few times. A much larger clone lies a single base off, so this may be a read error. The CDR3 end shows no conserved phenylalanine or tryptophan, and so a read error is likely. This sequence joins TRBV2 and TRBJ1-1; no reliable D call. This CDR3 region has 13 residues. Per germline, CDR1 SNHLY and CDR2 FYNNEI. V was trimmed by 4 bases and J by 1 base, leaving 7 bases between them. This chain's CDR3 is CASSVEANTEAFS. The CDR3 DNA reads TGTGCCAGCAGTGTGGAAGCGAACACTGAAGCTTTCTCT.

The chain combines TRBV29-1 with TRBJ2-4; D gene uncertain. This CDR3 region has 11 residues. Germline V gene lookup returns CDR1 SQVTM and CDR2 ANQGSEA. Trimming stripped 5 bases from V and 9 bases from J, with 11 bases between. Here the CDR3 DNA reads TGCAGCGTTTCTATATTGGGCATTCAGTACTTC. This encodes CSVSILGIQYF.

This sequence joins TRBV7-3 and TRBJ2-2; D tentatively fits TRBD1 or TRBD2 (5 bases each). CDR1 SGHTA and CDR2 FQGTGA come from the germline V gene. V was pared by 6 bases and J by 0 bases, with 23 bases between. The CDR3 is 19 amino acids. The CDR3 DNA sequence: TGTGCCAGCAGTCACATACCCCGCTCGGGACGTCCGAACACCGGGGAGCTGTTTTTT. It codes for CASSHIPRSGRPNTGELFF.

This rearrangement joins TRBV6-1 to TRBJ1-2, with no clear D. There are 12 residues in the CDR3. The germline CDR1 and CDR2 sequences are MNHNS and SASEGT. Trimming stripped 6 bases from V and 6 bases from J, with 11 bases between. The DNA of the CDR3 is TGTGCCAGCAGCTCCGGATCGCATGGCTACACCTTC. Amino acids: CASSSGSHGYTF.

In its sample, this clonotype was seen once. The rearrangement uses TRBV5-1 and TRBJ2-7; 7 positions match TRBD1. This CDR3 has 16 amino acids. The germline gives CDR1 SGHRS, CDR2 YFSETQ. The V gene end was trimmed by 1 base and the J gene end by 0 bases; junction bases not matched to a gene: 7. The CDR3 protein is CASSLPRTGSSYEQYF. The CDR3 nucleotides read TGCGCCAGCAGCTTGCCCCGGACAGGTAGCTCCTACGAGCAGTACTTC.

CDR3 DNA: TGTGCCTGGAGCCAGGGGCTGAGAACACTCCTCCACTTT. Its protein is CAWSQGLRTLLHF. The gene calls are TRBV30 and TRBJ1-6; TRBD1 is a possible D gene (6 bases). There are 13 residues in the CDR3. Germline V gene lookup returns CDR1 GTSNPN and CDR2 SVGIG (reference sequence). Trimming left V 3 bases short and J 15 bases short, with 18 bases between.

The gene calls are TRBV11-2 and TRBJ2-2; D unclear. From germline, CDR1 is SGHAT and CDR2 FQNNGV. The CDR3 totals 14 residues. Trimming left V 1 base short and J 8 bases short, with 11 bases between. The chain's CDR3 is CASSLAWPGGELFF. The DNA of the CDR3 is TGTGCCAGCAGCTTAGCCTGGCCAGGTGGGGAGCTGTTTTTT.

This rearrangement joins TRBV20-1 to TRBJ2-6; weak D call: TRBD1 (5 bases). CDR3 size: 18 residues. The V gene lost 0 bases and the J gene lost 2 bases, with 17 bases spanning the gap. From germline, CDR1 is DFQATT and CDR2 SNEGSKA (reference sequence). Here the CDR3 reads CSARDRRLFRAGANVLTF. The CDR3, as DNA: TGCAGTGCTAGAGATCGGCGACTCTTCAGGGCTGGGGCCAACGTCCTGACTTTC.

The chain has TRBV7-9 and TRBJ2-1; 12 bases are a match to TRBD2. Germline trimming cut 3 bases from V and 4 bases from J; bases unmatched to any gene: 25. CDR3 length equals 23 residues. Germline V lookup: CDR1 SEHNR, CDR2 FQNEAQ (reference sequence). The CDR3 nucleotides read TGTGCCAGCAGCTTCCGGGGCCCTGCTTCGTTGGCTAGCGGGGGGGGTGTTTACAATGAGCAGTTCTTC. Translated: CASSFRGPASLASGGGVYNEQFF.

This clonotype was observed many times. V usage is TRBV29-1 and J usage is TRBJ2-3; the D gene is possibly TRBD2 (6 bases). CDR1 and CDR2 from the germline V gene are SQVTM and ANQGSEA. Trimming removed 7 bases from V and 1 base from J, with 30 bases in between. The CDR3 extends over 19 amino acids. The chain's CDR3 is CSARGEVGLASKGTDTQYF. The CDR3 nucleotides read TGCAGCGCCCGTGGGGAAGTAGGGCTAGCGAGTAAGGGCACAGATACGCAGTATTTT.

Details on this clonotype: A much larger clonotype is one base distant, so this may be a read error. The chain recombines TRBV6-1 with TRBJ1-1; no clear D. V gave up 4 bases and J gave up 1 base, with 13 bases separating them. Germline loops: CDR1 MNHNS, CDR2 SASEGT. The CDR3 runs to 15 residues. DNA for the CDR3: TGTGCCAGCAGTGGCCCCGGTGCCGGGAACACTGAAGCTTTCTTT. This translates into CASSGPGAGNTEAFF.

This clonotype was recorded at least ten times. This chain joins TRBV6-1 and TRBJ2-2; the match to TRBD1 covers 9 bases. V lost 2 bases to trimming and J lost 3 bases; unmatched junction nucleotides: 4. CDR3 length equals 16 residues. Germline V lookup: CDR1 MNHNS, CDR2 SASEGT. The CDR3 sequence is CASSEPGQGYTGELFF. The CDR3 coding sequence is TGTGCCAGCAGTGAACCGGGACAGGGTTACACCGGGGAGCTGTTTTTT.

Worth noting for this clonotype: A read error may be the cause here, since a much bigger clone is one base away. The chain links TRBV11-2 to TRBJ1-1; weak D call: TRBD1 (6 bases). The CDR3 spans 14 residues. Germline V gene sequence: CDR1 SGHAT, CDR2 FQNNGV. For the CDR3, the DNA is TGTGCCAGCAGCTTGTACAGGGCAACCACTGAAGCTTCCTTT. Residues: CASSLYRATTEASF.

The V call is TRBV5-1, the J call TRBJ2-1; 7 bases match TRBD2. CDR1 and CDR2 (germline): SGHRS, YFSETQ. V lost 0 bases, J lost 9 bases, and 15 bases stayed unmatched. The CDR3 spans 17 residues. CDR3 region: CASSLAISGGEKGEQFF. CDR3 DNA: TGCGCCAGCAGCTTGGCCATATCGGGGGGTGAAAAGGGTGAGCAGTTCTTC.

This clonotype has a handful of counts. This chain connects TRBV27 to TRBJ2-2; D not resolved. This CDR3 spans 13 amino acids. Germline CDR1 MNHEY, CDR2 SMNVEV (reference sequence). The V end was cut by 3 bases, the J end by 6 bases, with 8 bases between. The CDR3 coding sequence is TGTGCCAGCAGTTTTCTTTACCCCGGGGAGCTGTTTTTT. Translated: CASSFLYPGELFF.